This TCR beta chain is from a study of T cells after yellow fever vaccination. The study, taken as a whole, reports: Clones that expanded after primary vaccination mostly reappeared after the booster (roughly 95% CD4, roughly 90% CD8).

TCRdb used MiXCR to reprocess the 5' RACE reads, holding one entry per CDR3 protein. The table has some 160,000 distinct CDR3 sequences, roughly 8.8% seen once; the top ten hold about a third. The CDR3 totals 13 residues. CDR1 and CDR2 (germline): MNHNS, SASEGT. The V end lost 3 bases, the J end lost 5 bases, and 10 bases lay between the germline ends. This clonotype has ten or more counts. Its antigen is currently unknown. The sequenced sample was CD8+ T cells sorted from PBMCs, obtained 45 days after the yellow fever booster vaccination. The sequence was collected from a man aged 18 to 29 who received the YFV17D yellow fever vaccine. The V gene is TRBV6-1, the J gene TRBJ1-1; unclear D gene. CDR3 loop: CASSDRALTEAFF. DNA of the CDR3: TGTGCCAGCAGTGATAGGGCTCTGACTGAAGCTTTCTTT.